This T cell receptor (beta chain) was recorded in a study of T cells in Graves' hyperthyroidism and ophthalmopathy. General observations from the study: Expanded thyroid clonotypes (above 0.001) were mostly also found in blood.

In making diagnoses, clinical symptoms, serum thyroxine and TRAb, thyroid ultrasound and orbital computed tomography were all used. CDR3 length equals 15 residues. Germline V gene sequence: CDR1 LNHNV, CDR2 YYDKDF (reference sequence). Amplified TCR beta CDR3 regions derived from RNA transcripts. RT-PCR in the first round (using the HTBI primer set) targeted the TCR CDR3. TCRdb re-analysed the multiplex PCR reads in MiXCR, keeping a single row per CDR3 protein. This table holds about 530,000 distinct CDR3 sequences, 17% found once. On this clonotype: Its matching antigen is unknown. The junction departs from the called germline gene at one end, perhaps through a read error.

The sequence derives from a woman younger than 30 with Graves' ophthalmopathy. V gene TRBV15 combines with J gene TRBJ2-1, with TRBD2 matching 9 bases. The sample comprised blood. CDR3 nucleotides: TGCGCCACCAGCAGCGGGACTAGCCGTAACAATGAGCAGTTCTTC. This sequence encodes CATSSGTSRNNEQFF.